A selection of T cell receptor beta chains follows, all from one sample in a study of cytomegalovirus exposure and HLA in healthy donors. The protocol was immunoSEQ multiplex PCR, while the TCRdb copy is restricted to in-frame clones and leaves out a portion. This sample contains about 170,000 clones. Material for sequencing was PBMCs. The receptors stem from a woman younger than 30 in good health and CMV-seropositive. Both conserved end residues are part of each CDR3. The order of the fields is J gene, D gene, V gene, CDR3 DNA, CDR3 protein. D genes are given only for firm matches.

j_call: TRBJ2-3; d_call: TRBD2; v_call: TRBV5-1; cdr3_nt: TGCGCCAGCAGCTTGATCCTAGCGGGAGCCACAGATACGCAGTATTTT; cdr3_aa: CASSLILAGATDTQYF
j_call: TRBJ2-7; d_call: -; v_call: TRBV6-1; cdr3_nt: TGTGCCAGCAGTGTCACCTGGGGGCAGTCCTACGAGCAGTACTTC; cdr3_aa: CASSVTWGQSYEQYF
j_call: TRBJ2-1; d_call: TRBD1; v_call: TRBV12-5; cdr3_nt: TGTGCTAGTGGTTTGGTCAATACCGGACAGGGGAGTATCGATGAGCAGTTCTTC; cdr3_aa: CASGLVNTGQGSIDEQFF
j_call: TRBJ2-5; d_call: TRBD2; v_call: TRBV5-1; cdr3_nt: TGCGCCAGCAGCCCCGTAGCGGGAGCCGGAGAGACCCAGTACTTC; cdr3_aa: CASSPVAGAGETQYF
j_call: TRBJ1-3; d_call: TRBD1; v_call: TRBV4-1; cdr3_nt: TGCGCCAGCAGCCCTGGACAGGGGACTGGAAACACCATATATTTT; cdr3_aa: CASSPGQGTGNTIYF
j_call: TRBJ2-7; d_call: -; v_call: TRBV5-1; cdr3_nt: TGCGCCAGCAGCACCTGGGACACCTACGAGCAGTACTTC; cdr3_aa: CASSTWDTYEQYF
j_call: TRBJ1-5; d_call: -; v_call: TRBV19; cdr3_nt: TGTGCCGGGGGAGCGGGGCAAGGTCCCCAGCATTTT; cdr3_aa: CAGGAGQGPQHF
j_call: TRBJ2-1; d_call: TRBD1; v_call: TRBV6-5; cdr3_nt: TGTGCCAGCAGAAAAGGGACAGGGGGGAATGAGCAGTTCTTC; cdr3_aa: CASRKGTGGNEQFF
j_call: TRBJ2-3; d_call: -; v_call: TRBV29-1; cdr3_nt: TGCAGCGTTCAAACTACAGGTGGAGATACGCAGTATTTT; cdr3_aa: CSVQTTGGDTQYF
j_call: TRBJ1-5; d_call: -; v_call: TRBV6-1; cdr3_nt: TGTGCCAGCAGTCGGTCCGCGGGGGATGATCAGCCCCAGCATTTT; cdr3_aa: CASSRSAGDDQPQHF
j_call: TRBJ2-1; d_call: -; v_call: TRBV18; cdr3_nt: TGTGCCAGCTCACGGAGCGAAGGATTATATGAGCAGTTCTTC; cdr3_aa: CASSRSEGLYEQFF
j_call: TRBJ1-1; d_call: -; v_call: TRBV6-1; cdr3_nt: TGTGCCAGCAGTGAGTCGGTGAACACTGAAGCTTTCTTT; cdr3_aa: CASSESVNTEAFF
j_call: TRBJ2-2; d_call: -; v_call: TRBV7-7; cdr3_nt: TGTGCCAGCAGCTTGGACAGACCGGGCCTAGGCGGGGAGCTGTTTTTT; cdr3_aa: CASSLDRPGLGGELFF
j_call: TRBJ2-7; d_call: -; v_call: TRBV30; cdr3_nt: TGTGCCTGGAGTGTACTTGTATCCTACGAGCAGTACTTC; cdr3_aa: CAWSVLVSYEQYF
j_call: TRBJ2-7; d_call: -; v_call: TRBV18; cdr3_nt: TGTGCCAGCTCACCCGAACGGGAATCCTACGAGCAGTACTTC; cdr3_aa: CASSPERESYEQYF
j_call: TRBJ2-7; d_call: TRBD2; v_call: TRBV19; cdr3_nt: TGTGCCAGTAGTGTCCTAGCGGGGAGGTCCTACGAGCAGTACTTC; cdr3_aa: CASSVLAGRSYEQYF
j_call: TRBJ2-7; d_call: TRBD1; v_call: TRBV7-2; cdr3_nt: TGTGCCAGCAGCTCACGGTTCCAGGGGGCCGAGCAGTACTTC; cdr3_aa: CASSSRFQGAEQYF
j_call: TRBJ1-1; d_call: -; v_call: TRBV30; cdr3_nt: TGTGCCTGGAGGGCCCTGAACACTGAAGCTTTCTTT; cdr3_aa: CAWRALNTEAFF
j_call: TRBJ1-2; d_call: TRBD1; v_call: TRBV9; cdr3_nt: TGTGCCAGCAGCCCCCGGACAGGGAGTAATTTCTATGGCTACACCTTC; cdr3_aa: CASSPRTGSNFYGYTF
j_call: TRBJ1-5; d_call: -; v_call: TRBV7-8; cdr3_nt: TGTGCCAGCAGCTTAGGGCTGGTTAGCAATCAGCCCCAGCATTTT; cdr3_aa: CASSLGLVSNQPQHF
j_call: TRBJ2-3; d_call: TRBD1; v_call: TRBV5-1; cdr3_nt: TGCGCCAGCAGCCCAAGGACAGGGGGGACTTCGGATACGCAGTATTTT; cdr3_aa: CASSPRTGGTSDTQYF
j_call: TRBJ2-7; d_call: TRBD1; v_call: TRBV25-1; cdr3_nt: TGTGCCAGCAGTGAATATAGAGCAGGGGGCTCCAACGAGCAGTACTTC; cdr3_aa: CASSEYRAGGSNEQYF
j_call: TRBJ2-3; d_call: -; v_call: TRBV19; cdr3_nt: TGTGCCAGTAGTATAGGCCCTAGCTTGGCAGATACGCAGTATTTT; cdr3_aa: CASSIGPSLADTQYF
j_call: TRBJ2-6; d_call: TRBD1; v_call: TRBV19; cdr3_nt: TGTGCCAGTAGTACAGGGGGCACTGGGGCCAACGTCCTGACTTTC; cdr3_aa: CASSTGGTGANVLTF
j_call: TRBJ2-3; d_call: -; v_call: TRBV7-9; cdr3_nt: TGTGCCAGCAGCTTAGTGTCGGGGGGCTTTGGAGATACGCAGTATTTT; cdr3_aa: CASSLVSGGFGDTQYF
j_call: TRBJ2-3; d_call: TRBD1; v_call: TRBV19; cdr3_nt: TGTGCCAGTATACAGGGGGCAACAGATACGCAGTATTTT; cdr3_aa: CASIQGATDTQYF
j_call: TRBJ1-1; d_call: TRBD1; v_call: TRBV5-1; cdr3_nt: TGCGCCAGCAGCTTGGCCCAGGGGGCGGTTACTGAAGCTTTCTTT; cdr3_aa: CASSLAQGAVTEAFF
j_call: TRBJ2-7; d_call: TRBD2; v_call: TRBV5-1; cdr3_nt: TGCGCCAGCAGCTTGAATGGTGGACTAGCGGGAGGGCGTAGCATGTACGAGCAGTACTTC; cdr3_aa: CASSLNGGLAGGRSMYEQYF
j_call: TRBJ1-5; d_call: -; v_call: TRBV6-1; cdr3_nt: TGTGCCAGCTCAGGAGGCCCCCTTAGCAATCAGCCCCAGCATTTT; cdr3_aa: CASSGGPLSNQPQHF
j_call: TRBJ2-3; d_call: -; v_call: TRBV5-1; cdr3_nt: TGCGCCAGCAGCTTGGAAACAGACACAGATACGCAGTATTTT; cdr3_aa: CASSLETDTDTQYF
j_call: TRBJ1-1; d_call: TRBD1; v_call: TRBV19; cdr3_nt: TGTGCCAGTAGTGGAGGCGGGACAGGGGGGACTGAAGCTTTCTTT; cdr3_aa: CASSGGGTGGTEAFF
j_call: TRBJ2-5; d_call: TRBD1; v_call: TRBV5-6; cdr3_nt: TGTGCCAGCAGCTTGCCTACACAGGGGGCAAGGGAGACCCAGTACTTC; cdr3_aa: CASSLPTQGARETQYF
j_call: TRBJ1-4; d_call: -; v_call: TRBV19; cdr3_nt: TGTGCCAGTAGTACGCGGGGGGGTGGCGAAAAACTGTTTTTT; cdr3_aa: CASSTRGGGEKLFF
j_call: TRBJ2-7; d_call: TRBD2; v_call: TRBV27; cdr3_nt: TGTGCCAGCAGAAACCACGGGGGGGCCCTCGGCGAGCAGTACTTC; cdr3_aa: CASRNHGGALGEQYF
j_call: TRBJ2-5; d_call: -; v_call: TRBV11-2; cdr3_nt: TGTGCCAGCAGCTTCGGTACCGGGGGACGCCAAGAGACCCAGTACTTC; cdr3_aa: CASSFGTGGRQETQYF
j_call: TRBJ1-5; d_call: -; v_call: TRBV19; cdr3_nt: TGTGCCAGCACGACTGGGGGGATTCAGCCCCAGCATTTT; cdr3_aa: CASTTGGIQPQHF
j_call: TRBJ1-2; d_call: -; v_call: TRBV25-1; cdr3_nt: TGTGCCAGCAGTGAATCGGCCGGATCGGGTGTGGGCTACACCTTC; cdr3_aa: CASSESAGSGVGYTF
j_call: TRBJ2-1; d_call: -; v_call: TRBV5-1; cdr3_nt: TGCGCCAGCAGCACCACGGACAGTGCCTACAATGAGCAGTTCTTC; cdr3_aa: CASSTTDSAYNEQFF
j_call: TRBJ2-5; d_call: TRBD2; v_call: TRBV5-1; cdr3_nt: TGCGCCAGCAGCTTGGAATTGCTAGCGGGAAAAGAGACCCAGTACTTC; cdr3_aa: CASSLELLAGKETQYF
j_call: TRBJ2-2; d_call: TRBD2; v_call: TRBV5-1; cdr3_nt: TGCGCCAGCAGCTTCCTAGCGGGGGGGAACACCGGGGAGCTGTTTTTT; cdr3_aa: CASSFLAGGNTGELFF
j_call: TRBJ1-5; d_call: TRBD1; v_call: TRBV6-1; cdr3_nt: TGTGCCAGCAGTCTTACAGGGGGGACGAATCAGCCCCAGCATTTT; cdr3_aa: CASSLTGGTNQPQHF
j_call: TRBJ1-4; d_call: -; v_call: TRBV4-3; cdr3_nt: TGCGCCAGCAGCCAAGATCAACGGGGGGACGAAAAACTGTTTTTT; cdr3_aa: CASSQDQRGDEKLFF
j_call: TRBJ2-7; d_call: -; v_call: TRBV7-2; cdr3_nt: TGTGCCAGCAGCCCGGGAGTTCTGATCCACGAGCAGTACTTC; cdr3_aa: CASSPGVLIHEQYF
j_call: TRBJ1-3; d_call: -; v_call: TRBV6-1; cdr3_nt: TGTGCCAGCAGGCCCCCGGGGACTGGAAACACCATATATTTT; cdr3_aa: CASRPPGTGNTIYF
j_call: TRBJ2-2; d_call: TRBD2; v_call: TRBV6-6; cdr3_nt: TGTGCCAGCAGGCCCGGTGGACTAGTGAACACCGGGGAGCTGTTTTTT; cdr3_aa: CASRPGGLVNTGELFF
j_call: TRBJ2-5; d_call: TRBD2; v_call: TRBV9; cdr3_nt: TGTGCCAGCAGCGTAGGGGCGGGAGGGCCGGAGACCCAGTACTTC; cdr3_aa: CASSVGAGGPETQYF
j_call: TRBJ2-7; d_call: TRBD1; v_call: TRBV7-9; cdr3_nt: TGTGCCAGCAGCAAGACACAGGGGGCGAACTACGAGCAGTACTTC; cdr3_aa: CASSKTQGANYEQYF
j_call: TRBJ2-3; d_call: TRBD2; v_call: TRBV23-1; cdr3_nt: TGCGCCAGCAGTCAGGGGGCGGGAGGGATCACAGATACGCAGTATTTT; cdr3_aa: CASSQGAGGITDTQYF
j_call: TRBJ2-5; d_call: TRBD2; v_call: TRBV4-3; cdr3_nt: TGCGCCAGCAGCCAAGCCGCCCTACGCAGGACTAGCGGGACTCCACGGGAGACCCAGTACTTC; cdr3_aa: CASSQAALRRTSGTPRETQYF
j_call: TRBJ1-5; d_call: TRBD1; v_call: TRBV19; cdr3_nt: TGTGCCAGTACCATGGCCCCAACAGGGGGCGGTCAGCCCCAGCATTTT; cdr3_aa: CASTMAPTGGGQPQHF
j_call: TRBJ2-7; d_call: -; v_call: TRBV27; cdr3_nt: TGTGCCAGCAGTTTGCCTCCGAAGACAGGCGCCTCCTACGAGCAGTACTTC; cdr3_aa: CASSLPPKTGASYEQYF
j_call: TRBJ1-5; d_call: -; v_call: TRBV4-3; cdr3_nt: TGCGCCAGCAGCCAAGATTCGGGGGTTAATCAGCCCCAGCATTTT; cdr3_aa: CASSQDSGVNQPQHF
j_call: TRBJ2-3; d_call: TRBD2; v_call: TRBV19; cdr3_nt: TGTGCCAGTAGTATGTGGCGGGACTACACAGATACGCAGTATTTT; cdr3_aa: CASSMWRDYTDTQYF
j_call: TRBJ1-2; d_call: -; v_call: TRBV30; cdr3_nt: TGTGCCTGGAGCTCTTTTACAGGGCTATTCTATGGCTACACCTTC; cdr3_aa: CAWSSFTGLFYGYTF